Listed below are T cell receptor beta chains from one sample, sequenced in a study of blood T cells in healthy people across ages. TCRdb itself ran the 5' RACE reads through MiXCR, one entry per CDR3 protein. The sample includes approximately 760,000 distinct CDR3 sequences, 25% of them seen just once. This same sample was also part of a study on T cells of mothers and their children.

Material for sequencing was blood. The receptors shown here come from a boy aged 10-17 years in good health. CDR3s include the opening cysteine and the closing phenylalanine or tryptophan. D genes are given only for firm matches. Clone size is shown for a subset of rows, as once, few, many or a class of expanded clone.

D gene,J gene,clone size,V gene,CDR3 DNA,CDR3 protein
.,TRBJ2-7,.,TRBV7-9,TGTGCCAGCAGCTATCAGGACGGCTACGAGCAGTACTTC,CASSYQDGYEQYF
.,TRBJ1-2,.,TRBV5-1,TGCGCCAGCAGCCCCCGGGGTGGAGCGCTGGACTATGGCTACACCTTC,CASSPRGGALDYGYTF
.,TRBJ2-1,.,TRBV6-6,TGTGCCAGCAGCCAACGAGGGGTCAGGGAGCAGTTCTTC,CASSQRGVREQFF
.,TRBJ2-7,few,TRBV7-2,TGTGCCAGCAGCTTAGTTATCCAGTCCTACGAGCAGTACTTC,CASSLVIQSYEQYF
.,TRBJ2-5,few,TRBV7-2,TGTGCCAGCAGCTTAGGGGCCAGGTTCTTGGAGACCCAGTACTTC,CASSLGARFLETQYF
TRBD1,TRBJ2-3,few,TRBV29-1,TGCAGCGTTGCGGGGGGACAGGGGGTTTCAGATACGCAGTATTTT,CSVAGGQGVSDTQYF
.,TRBJ1-2,.,TRBV3-1,TGTGCCAGCAGCCAAGCCTGGGATGCAAGACAGGACTATGGCTACACCTTC,CASSQAWDARQDYGYTF
TRBD2,TRBJ2-7,.,TRBV3-1,TGTGCCAGCAGCCAAGGGGGACTAGCGTACGAGCAGTACTTC,CASSQGGLAYEQYF
TRBD1,TRBJ2-7,.,TRBV11-2,TGTGCCAGCAGCCCAGGGGGGACAGGGCCCTACGAGCAGTACTTC,CASSPGGTGPYEQYF
.,TRBJ2-1,.,TRBV20-1,TGCAGTGCTAGAGAGGGGGGCAGCTCCGTCTACAATGAGCAGTTCTTC,CSAREGGSSVYNEQFF
TRBD2,TRBJ2-5,.,TRBV6-5,TGTGCCAGCAGCCCCTATAGCGGGAGAGACGAGACCCAGTACTTC,CASSPYSGRDETQYF
.,TRBJ1-3,few,TRBV4-3,TGCGCCAGCAGCCCCACACTACCTGGAAACACCATATATTTT,CASSPTLPGNTIYF
TRBD1,TRBJ2-5,.,TRBV27,TGTGCCAGCAGTTTAGGAGGGGACAGGGGACGGTCCCAGTACTTC,CASSLGGDRGRSQYF
TRBD2,TRBJ2-7,.,TRBV20-1,TGCAGTGCCGACGGGGGGGGATACGAGCAGTACTTC,CSADGGGYEQYF
.,TRBJ2-5,many,TRBV20-1,TGCAGTGCCCTCAGAGTCCAAGAGACCCAGTACTTC,CSALRVQETQYF
TRBD1,TRBJ2-7,few,TRBV28,TGTGCCAGCCTTACAGGGGGCGAAGCCTACGAGCAGTACTTC,CASLTGGEAYEQYF
.,TRBJ1-1,.,TRBV2,TGTGCCAGCAGTGAAGCAAAAATGAACACTGAAGCTTTCTTT,CASSEAKMNTEAFF
TRBD2,TRBJ2-1,few,TRBV4-3,TGCGCCAGCAGCCAGATGGGACTAGCGGGGGCGGAGGGGCAGTTCTTC,CASSQMGLAGAEGQFF
.,TRBJ2-7,few,TRBV28,TGTGCCAGCGCCCCTGAGTCGTACGAGCAGTACTTC,CASAPESYEQYF
.,TRBJ1-4,few,TRBV29-1,TGCAGCGTTGTACTTGGGTCGGAGGAAAAACTGTTTTTT,CSVVLGSEEKLFF
.,TRBJ1-1,.,TRBV20-1,TGCAGTGCTAGTCGGGGCACTGAAGCTTTCTTT,CSASRGTEAFF
.,TRBJ1-5,.,TRBV7-2,TGTGCCAGCAGCTTAGCGCGCAATCAGCCCCAGCATTTT,CASSLARNQPQHF
.,TRBJ2-1,.,TRBV6-4,TGTGCCAGCAGTGACCTTCCGCTCAATGAGCAGTTCTTC,CASSDLPLNEQFF